This T cell receptor beta chain derives from a study of persistence of HIV-infected CD4 T cells. The wider study: A median of about 8 years of suppressive ART preceded sampling. Study-wide results and caveats: Degenerate expanded CDR3beta sequences were enriched among CMV- and Gag-responding cells. TCR oligoclonality correlated with proviral oligoclonality in the same sorted populations.

The libraries were made with immunoSEQ version 4 in survey mode. Only in-frame clones appear in the TCRdb table, and some are missing; sequencing was by immunoSEQ multiplex PCR. This table holds just under 20,000 clones, about four fifths found once. This clone is categorized as medium-sized (0.01 to 0.1%). Its antigen is currently unknown. Trimming pared 4 bases from V and 8 bases from J, leaving 14 bases between. The CDR3 extends over 13 amino acids. Germline CDR1 SGHDN, CDR2 FVKESK. Lysates of CMV-infected fibroblasts at 9.5 to 10 ug/mL stimulated these cells. Sorting selected CD4+ T cells upregulating both CD40 ligand and CD69.

Source: CD4+ T cells sorted from PBMCs after roughly 18-hour stimulation, taken from a patient who received antiretroviral therapy. The V and J genes are TRBV14 and TRBJ1-2, with a tentative D call TRBD1 (5 bases). The receptor's source is an adult man with HIV who was CMV-seropositive. CDR3 coding DNA: TGTGCCAGCAGCCCGGGACTGGGACGAGGCTACACCTTC. It specifies CASSPGLGRGYTF.